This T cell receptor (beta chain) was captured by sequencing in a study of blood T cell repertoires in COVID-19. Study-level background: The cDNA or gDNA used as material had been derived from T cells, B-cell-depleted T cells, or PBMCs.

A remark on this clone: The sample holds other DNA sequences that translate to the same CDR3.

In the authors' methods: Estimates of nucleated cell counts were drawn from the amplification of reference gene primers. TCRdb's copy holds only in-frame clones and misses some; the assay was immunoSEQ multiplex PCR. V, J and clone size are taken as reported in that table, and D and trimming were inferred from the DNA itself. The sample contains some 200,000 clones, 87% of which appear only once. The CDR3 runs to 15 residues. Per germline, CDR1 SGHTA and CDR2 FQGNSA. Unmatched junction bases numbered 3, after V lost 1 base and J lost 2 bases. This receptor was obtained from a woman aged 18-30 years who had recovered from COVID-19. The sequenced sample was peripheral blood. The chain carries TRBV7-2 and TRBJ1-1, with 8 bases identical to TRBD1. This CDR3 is CASSLVQGANTEAFF. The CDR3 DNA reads TGTGCCAGCAGCTTAGTGCAGGGGGCTAACACTGAAGCTTTCTTT.